This T cell receptor (beta chain) comes out of a study of OX40 agonist ivuxolimab in advanced cancers. Whole-study context: Patients were treated with ivuxolimab, an agonistic anti-OX40 (CD134) antibody.

Points from the study as a whole: Clones of CD4+ and CD8+ blood T cells grew by week 6 at doses of 0.1 to 3.0 mg/kg.

Concerning this clone: Its antigen is unidentified.

Only in-frame clones appear in the TCRdb table, and some are missing; sequencing was by immunoSEQ multiplex PCR. The sample includes 80,000 to 100,000 clones, under 95% of them seen just once. In germline, CDR1 is KGHSH, CDR2 LQKENI. V dropped 0 bases and J dropped 4; count of bases not matched to a gene: 12. This CDR3 is built from 18 residues. The cohort excluded patients with autoimmune disease history or systemic immunosuppression. The TCR was taken from an adult with an advanced solid tumor such as melanoma, head and neck, liver or kidney cancer. The chain has TRBV18 and TRBJ2-1; 7 nucleotides line up with TRBD2. The material sequenced was CD4+ or CD8+ T cells sorted from blood, taken in a trial of the OX40 agonist ivuxolimab. The CDR3 bases are TGTGCCAGCTCACCACCGAAAGGCGGGAGAGGCACGTACAATGAGCAGTTCTTC. Encoded protein: CASSPPKGGRGTYNEQFF.